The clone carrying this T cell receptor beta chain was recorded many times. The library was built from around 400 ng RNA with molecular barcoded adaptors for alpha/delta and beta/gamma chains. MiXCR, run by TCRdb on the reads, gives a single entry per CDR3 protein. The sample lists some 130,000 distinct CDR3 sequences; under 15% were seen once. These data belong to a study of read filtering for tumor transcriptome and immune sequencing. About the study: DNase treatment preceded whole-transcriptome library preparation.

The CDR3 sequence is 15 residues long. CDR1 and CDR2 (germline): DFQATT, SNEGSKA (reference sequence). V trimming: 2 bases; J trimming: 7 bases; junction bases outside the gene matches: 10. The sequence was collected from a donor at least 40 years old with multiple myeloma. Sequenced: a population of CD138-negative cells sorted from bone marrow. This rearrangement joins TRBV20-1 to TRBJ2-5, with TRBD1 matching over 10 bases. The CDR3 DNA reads TGCAGTGCTAGAATACCGGGACAGGGGTATGGGACCCAGTACTTC. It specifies CSARIPGQGYGTQYF.